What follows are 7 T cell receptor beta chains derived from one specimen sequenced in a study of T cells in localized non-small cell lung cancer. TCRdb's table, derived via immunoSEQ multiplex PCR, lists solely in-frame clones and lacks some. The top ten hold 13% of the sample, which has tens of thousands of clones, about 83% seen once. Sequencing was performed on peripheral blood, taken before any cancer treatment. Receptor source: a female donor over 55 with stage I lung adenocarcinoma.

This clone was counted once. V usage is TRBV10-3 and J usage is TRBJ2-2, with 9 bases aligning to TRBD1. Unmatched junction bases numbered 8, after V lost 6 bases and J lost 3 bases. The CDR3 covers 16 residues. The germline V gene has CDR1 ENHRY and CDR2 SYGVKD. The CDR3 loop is CAIRGSQGAHTGELFF. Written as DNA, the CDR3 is TGTGCCATCAGGGGCTCACAGGGGGCCCACACCGGGGAGCTGTTTTTT.

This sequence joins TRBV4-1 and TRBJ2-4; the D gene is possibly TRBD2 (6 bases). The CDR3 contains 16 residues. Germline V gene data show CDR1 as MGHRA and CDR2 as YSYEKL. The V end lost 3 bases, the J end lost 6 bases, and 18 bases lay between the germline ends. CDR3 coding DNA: TGCGCCAGCAGCCATAGGACCACTAGCTCCGGAAACATTCAGTACTTC. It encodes CASSHRTTSSGNIQYF.

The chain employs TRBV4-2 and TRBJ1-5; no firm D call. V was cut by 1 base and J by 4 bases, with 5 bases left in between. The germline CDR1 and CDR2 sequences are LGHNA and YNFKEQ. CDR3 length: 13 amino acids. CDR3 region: CASSQALNQPQHF. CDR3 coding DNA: TGTGCCAGCAGCCAAGCTCTGAATCAGCCCCAGCATTTT.

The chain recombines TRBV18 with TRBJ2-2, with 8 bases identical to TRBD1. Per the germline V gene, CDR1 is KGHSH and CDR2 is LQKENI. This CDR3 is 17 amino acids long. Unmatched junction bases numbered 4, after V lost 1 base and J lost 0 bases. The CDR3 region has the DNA TGTGCCAGCTCACCACGGACAGGGCAAACGAACACCGGGGAGCTGTTTTTT. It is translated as CASSPRTGQTNTGELFF. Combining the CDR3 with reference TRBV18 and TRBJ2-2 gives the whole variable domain NAGVMQNPRHLVRRRGQEARLRCSPMKGHSHVYWYRQLPEEGLKFMVYLQKENIIDESGMPKERFSAEFPKEGPSILRIQQVVRGDSAAYFCASSPRTGQTNTGELFFGEGSRLTVL.

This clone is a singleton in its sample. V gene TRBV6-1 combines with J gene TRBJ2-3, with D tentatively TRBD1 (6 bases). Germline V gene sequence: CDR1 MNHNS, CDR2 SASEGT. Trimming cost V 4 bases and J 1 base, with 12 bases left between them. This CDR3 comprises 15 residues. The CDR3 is CASSVQGEGTDTQYF. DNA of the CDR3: TGTGCCAGCAGTGTACAGGGAGAGGGCACAGATACGCAGTATTTT.

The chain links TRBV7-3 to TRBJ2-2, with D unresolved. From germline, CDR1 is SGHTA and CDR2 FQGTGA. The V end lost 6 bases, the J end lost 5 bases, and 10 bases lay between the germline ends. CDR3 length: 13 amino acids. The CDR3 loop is CASRRTRTGELFF. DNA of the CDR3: TGTGCCAGCAGACGTACACGGACCGGGGAGCTGTTTTTT.

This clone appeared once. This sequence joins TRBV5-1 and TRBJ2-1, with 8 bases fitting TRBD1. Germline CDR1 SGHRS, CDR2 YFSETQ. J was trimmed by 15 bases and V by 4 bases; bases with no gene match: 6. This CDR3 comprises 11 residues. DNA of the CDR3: TGCGCCAGCAGCCCCGGACAGGGTCGGTTCTTC. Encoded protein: CASSPGQGRFF.